What follows are 8 T cell receptor beta chains derived from one specimen sequenced in a study of blood T cells in healthy people across ages. Next came a second PCR, run for about 7 to 11 cycles, which used a sample-barcoded 5' primer along with a J-beta primer mix. MiXCR, run by TCRdb on the 5' RACE reads, gives a single entry per CDR3 protein. The table shows about 570,000 distinct CDR3 sequences, with roughly 28% occurring only once. Sequencing used blood. These receptors came from a woman in her 70s in good health.

The chain links TRBV29-1 to TRBJ2-2; D is uncertain. The CDR3 sequence is 15 residues long. Per germline, CDR1 SQVTM and CDR2 ANQGSEA. CDR3 protein: CSVLRISGNTGELFF. The CDR3 coding sequence is TGCAGTGTTCTCAGGATTTCGGGGAACACCGGGGAGCTGTTTTTT.

The genes are TRBV4-2 and TRBJ2-3, with D maybe TRBD1 (5 bases). The germline V gene encodes CDR1 LGHNA and CDR2 YNFKEQ. The V gene lost 3 bases and the J gene lost 8 bases, with 12 bases spanning the gap. CDR3 length equals 13 residues. CDR3 bases: TGTGCCAGCAGCCAGGAGCTTAGGGGTACGCAGTATTTT. The encoded protein is CASSQELRGTQYF.

The chain couples TRBV3-1 to TRBJ2-1; D possibly corresponds to TRBD2 (6 bases). The V gene lost 6 bases and the J gene lost 5 bases, with 17 bases spanning the gap. The length of the CDR3 is 15 residues. Germline-derived CDR1 and CDR2 are LGHDT and YNNKEL (reference sequence). Written as DNA, the CDR3 is TGTGCCAGCAGTCATACCTCGACTAGAAACAATGAGCAGTTCTTC. It translates to CASSHTSTRNNEQFF.

The count of this clonotype is one. The V call is TRBV12-5, the J call TRBJ1-5, with no clear D. The V end lost 5 bases, the J end lost 0 bases, and 14 bases lay between the germline ends. CDR1 is LGHNT, CDR2 FRNRAP, per germline. This CDR3 has 16 amino acids. Written as DNA, the CDR3 is TGTGCTAGTGGTCCCCCCCCGGACGATAGCAATCAGCCCCAGCATTTT. It encodes CASGPPPDDSNQPQHF.

This sequence joins TRBV20-1 and TRBJ1-6, with D possibly matching TRBD1 (6 bases). The length of the CDR3 is 16 residues. Trimming removed 5 bases at V and 0 bases at J, with 14 bases between. Germline V gene data show CDR1 as DFQATT and CDR2 as SNEGSKA (reference sequence). The CDR3: CSAHTGSSSYNSPLHF. CDR3 nucleotide sequence: TGCAGTGCTCACACAGGGTCCAGCTCCTATAATTCACCCCTCCACTTT.

The sample holds many counts of this clonotype. The chain links TRBV10-3 to TRBJ1-1; 7 nucleotides align to TRBD1. CDR3 length: 14 amino acids. In germline, CDR1 is ENHRY, CDR2 SYGVKD. Germline trimming cut 7 bases from V and 3 bases from J; bases unmatched to any gene: 8. The CDR3 protein is CAITKGQRDTEAFF. The CDR3 nucleotides read TGTGCCATCACAAAGGGACAGCGGGACACTGAAGCTTTCTTT.

The sample holds a few counts of this clonotype. This chain joins TRBV9 and TRBJ2-5; 8 bases are a match to TRBD2. Germline CDR1 is SGDLS and CDR2 is YYNGEE. This CDR3 has 14 amino acids. The trim removed 2 bases at V and 1 base at J, leaving 1 base unmatched. This chain's CDR3 is CASSVRGAQETQYF. DNA of the CDR3: TGTGCCAGCAGCGTGCGGGGGGCCCAAGAGACCCAGTACTTC.

This clonotype was found a few times. The rearrangement joins TRBV10-3 to TRBJ1-4, with D unclear. In germline, CDR1 is ENHRY, CDR2 SYGVKD. This CDR3 has 13 amino acids. Trimming left V 0 bases short and J 13 bases short, with 12 bases between. The CDR3 DNA reads as TGTGCCATCAGTGAGTCCATAGATTCGATACTGTTTTTT. Its protein is CAISESIDSILFF.